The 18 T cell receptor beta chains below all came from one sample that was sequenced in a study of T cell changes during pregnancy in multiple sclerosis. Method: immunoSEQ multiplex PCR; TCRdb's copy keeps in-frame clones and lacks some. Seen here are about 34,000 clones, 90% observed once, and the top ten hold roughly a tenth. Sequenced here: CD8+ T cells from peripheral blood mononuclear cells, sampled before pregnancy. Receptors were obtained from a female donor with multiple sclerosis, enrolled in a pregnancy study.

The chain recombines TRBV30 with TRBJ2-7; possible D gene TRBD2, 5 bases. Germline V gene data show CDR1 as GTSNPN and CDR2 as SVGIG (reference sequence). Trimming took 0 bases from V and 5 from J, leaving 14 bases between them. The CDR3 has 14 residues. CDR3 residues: CAWSVVSGKDEQYF. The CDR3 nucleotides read TGTGCCTGGAGTGTAGTCTCCGGGAAGGACGAGCAGTACTTC.

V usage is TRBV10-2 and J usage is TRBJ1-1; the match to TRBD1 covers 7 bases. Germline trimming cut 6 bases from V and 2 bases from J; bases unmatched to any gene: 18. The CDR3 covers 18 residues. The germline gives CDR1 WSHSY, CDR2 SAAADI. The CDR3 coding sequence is TGCGCCAGCAGGCCCCCCCTGGACGGCAGGGGGAAAAACACTGAAGCTTTCTTT. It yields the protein CASRPPLDGRGKNTEAFF.

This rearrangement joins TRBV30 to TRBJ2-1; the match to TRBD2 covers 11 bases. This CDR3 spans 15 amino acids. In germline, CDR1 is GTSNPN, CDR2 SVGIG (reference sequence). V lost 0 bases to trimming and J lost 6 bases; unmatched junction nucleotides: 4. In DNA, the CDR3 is TGTGCCTGGAGTGTTACGACTAGCGGGGCCAATGAGCAGTTCTTC. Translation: CAWSVTTSGANEQFF.

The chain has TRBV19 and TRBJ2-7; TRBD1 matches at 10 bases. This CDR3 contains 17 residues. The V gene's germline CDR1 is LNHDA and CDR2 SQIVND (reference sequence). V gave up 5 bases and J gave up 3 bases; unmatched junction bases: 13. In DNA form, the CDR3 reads TGTGCCAGTAGTCCTCAGTCTCTGGACAGGGGGTTCTACGAGCAGTACTTC. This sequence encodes CASSPQSLDRGFYEQYF.

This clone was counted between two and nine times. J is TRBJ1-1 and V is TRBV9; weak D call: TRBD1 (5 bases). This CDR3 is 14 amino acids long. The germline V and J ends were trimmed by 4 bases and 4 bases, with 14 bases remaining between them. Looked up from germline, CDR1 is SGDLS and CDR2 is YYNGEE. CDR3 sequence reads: CASSSSSGGTEAFF. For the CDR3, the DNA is TGTGCCAGCAGCTCTTCGTCGGGGGGCACTGAAGCTTTCTTT.

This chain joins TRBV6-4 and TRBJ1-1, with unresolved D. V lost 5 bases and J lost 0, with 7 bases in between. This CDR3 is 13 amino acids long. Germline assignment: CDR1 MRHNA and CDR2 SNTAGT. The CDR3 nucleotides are TGTGCCAGCAGTCCTACTCTGAACACTGAAGCTTTCTTT. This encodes CASSPTLNTEAFF.

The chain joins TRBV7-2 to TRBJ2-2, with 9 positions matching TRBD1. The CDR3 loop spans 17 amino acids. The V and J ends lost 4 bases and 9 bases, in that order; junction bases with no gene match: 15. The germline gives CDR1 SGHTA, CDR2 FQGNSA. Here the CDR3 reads CASSSGAGTGLNRELFF. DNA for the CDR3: TGTGCCAGCAGCTCCGGGGCCGGGACAGGGCTAAACCGGGAGCTGTTTTTT. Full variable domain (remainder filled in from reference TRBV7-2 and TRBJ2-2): GAGVSQSPSNKVTEKGKDVELRCDPISGHTALYWYRQSLGQGLEFLIYFQGNSAPDKSGLPSDRFSAERTGGSVSTLTIQRTQQEDSAVYLCASSSGAGTGLNRELFFGEGSRLTVL.

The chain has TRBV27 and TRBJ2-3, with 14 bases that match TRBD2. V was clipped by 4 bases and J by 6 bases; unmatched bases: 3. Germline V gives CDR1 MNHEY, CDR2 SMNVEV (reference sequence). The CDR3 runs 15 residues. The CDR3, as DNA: TGTGCCAGCAGTTCGGGACTAGCGGGAGTCGATACGCAGTATTTT. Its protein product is CASSSGLAGVDTQYF.

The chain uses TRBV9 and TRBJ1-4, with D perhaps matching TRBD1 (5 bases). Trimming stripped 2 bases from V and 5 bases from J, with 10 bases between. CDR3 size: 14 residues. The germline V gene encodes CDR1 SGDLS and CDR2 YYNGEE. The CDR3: CASSVGGGNEKLFF. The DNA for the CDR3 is TGTGCCAGCAGCGTCGGCGGGGGGAATGAAAAACTGTTTTTT.

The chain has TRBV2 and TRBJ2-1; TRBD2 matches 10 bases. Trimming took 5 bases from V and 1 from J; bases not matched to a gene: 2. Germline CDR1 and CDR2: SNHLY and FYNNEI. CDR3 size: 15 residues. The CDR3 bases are TGTGCCAGCAGTTATAGCGGGGGGTCCTACAATGAGCAGTTCTTC. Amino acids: CASSYSGGSYNEQFF.

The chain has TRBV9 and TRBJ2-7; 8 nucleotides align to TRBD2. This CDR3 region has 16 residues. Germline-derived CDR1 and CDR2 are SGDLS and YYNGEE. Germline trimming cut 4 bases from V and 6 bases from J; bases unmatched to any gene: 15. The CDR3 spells CASSPHAREGLSEQYF. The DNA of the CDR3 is TGTGCCAGCAGCCCCCACGCCCGGGAGGGTTTATCCGAGCAGTACTTC.

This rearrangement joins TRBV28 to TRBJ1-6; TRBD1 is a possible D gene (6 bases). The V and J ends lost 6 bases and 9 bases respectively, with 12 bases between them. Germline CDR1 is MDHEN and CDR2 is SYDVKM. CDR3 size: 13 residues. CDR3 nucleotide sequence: TGTGCCAGCAGCCTAGGGGGTGGTTCACCCCTCCACTTT. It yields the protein CASSLGGGSPLHF.

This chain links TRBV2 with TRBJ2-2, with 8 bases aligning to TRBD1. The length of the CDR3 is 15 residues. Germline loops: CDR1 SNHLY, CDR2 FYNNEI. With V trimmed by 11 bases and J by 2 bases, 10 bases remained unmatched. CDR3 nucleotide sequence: TGTGCCTTAGCAGGACAGGGAAGTAACACCGGGGAGCTGTTTTTT. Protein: CALAGQGSNTGELFF.

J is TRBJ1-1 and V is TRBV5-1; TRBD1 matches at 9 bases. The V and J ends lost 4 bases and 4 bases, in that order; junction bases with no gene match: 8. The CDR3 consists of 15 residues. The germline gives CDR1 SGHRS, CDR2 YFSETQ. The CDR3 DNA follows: TGCGCCAGCAGCGACAGGGGGAACGGTTTCACTGAAGCTTTCTTT. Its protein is CASSDRGNGFTEAFF.

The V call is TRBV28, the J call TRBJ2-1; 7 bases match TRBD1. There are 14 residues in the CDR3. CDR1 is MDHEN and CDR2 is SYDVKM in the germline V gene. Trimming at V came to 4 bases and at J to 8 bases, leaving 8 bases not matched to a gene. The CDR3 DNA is TGTGCCAGCAGTTCCGGGACAGTGTCGGATGAGCAGTTCTTC. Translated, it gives CASSSGTVSDEQFF.

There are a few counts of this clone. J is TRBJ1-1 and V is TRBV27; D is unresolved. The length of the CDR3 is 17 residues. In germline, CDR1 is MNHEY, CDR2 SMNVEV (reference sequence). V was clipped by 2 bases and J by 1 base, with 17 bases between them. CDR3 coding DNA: TGTGCCAGCAGTTTAAGGTTCCCCCAGGTTGCGAACACTGAAGCTTTCTTT. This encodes CASSLRFPQVANTEAFF.

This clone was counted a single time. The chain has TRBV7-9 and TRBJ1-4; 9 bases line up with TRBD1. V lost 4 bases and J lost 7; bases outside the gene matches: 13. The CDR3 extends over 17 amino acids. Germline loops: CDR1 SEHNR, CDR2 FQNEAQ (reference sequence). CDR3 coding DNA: TGTGCCAGCAGCTCTCGACGGGGCGGGACAGGGCCTGAAAAACTGTTTTTT. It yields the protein CASSSRRGGTGPEKLFF. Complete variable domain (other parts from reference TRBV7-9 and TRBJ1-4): DTGVSQNPRHKITKRGQNVTFRCDPISEHNRLYWYRQTLGQGPEFLTYFQNEAQLEKSRLLSDRFSAERPKGSFSTLEIQRTEQGDSAMYLCASSSRRGGTGPEKLFFGSGTQLSVL.

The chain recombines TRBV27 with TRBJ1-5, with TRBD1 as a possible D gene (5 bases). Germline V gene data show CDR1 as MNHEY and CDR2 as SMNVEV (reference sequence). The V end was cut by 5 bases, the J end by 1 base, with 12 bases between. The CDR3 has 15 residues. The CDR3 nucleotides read TGTGCCAGCAGTCCCCCCGGGGGGAGCAATCAGCCCCAGCATTTT. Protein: CASSPPGGSNQPQHF.